The rows below give T cell receptor beta chains drawn from one sample of a study of cytomegalovirus exposure and HLA in healthy donors. The table came from immunoSEQ multiplex PCR; TCRdb's copy has only in-frame clones and leaves some out. The sample gives tens of thousands of clones, roughly three quarters of which show up once; around 15% is in the top ten. Sequencing was performed on PBMCs. Every receptor here comes from a middle-aged woman in good health and CMV-seropositive. Each CDR3 is given with its conserved first and last residue.

>TRBV7-3|TRBJ2-7
CASSPTGLLYEQYF
>TRBV7-9|TRBJ1-4
CASRIGQGNEKLFF
>TRBV7-9|TRBJ2-7
CASSPRDGGYYEQYF
>TRBV10-3|TRBJ1-1
CAINLGGTGPNTEAFF
>TRBV27|TRBJ2-5
CASSLSTGGGQETQYF
>TRBV21-1|TRBJ2-1
CASSKDLLRVNEQFF
>TRBV5-1|TRBJ2-1
CASSLGTGDRNEQFF
>TRBV10-3|TRBJ2-2
CAISDGTGGTGELFF
>TRBV6-1|TRBJ1-5
CASSEAPGWSNQPQHF
>TRBV18|TRBJ1-2
CASSPGGGGNGYTF
>TRBV27|TRBJ1-2
CASSFNGENYGYTF
>TRBV6-1|TRBJ1-1
CASKAGDRSTEAFF
>TRBV28|TRBJ1-2
CASSLSQIYGYTF
>TRBV7-3|TRBJ2-5
CASSPSGRAARETQYF
>TRBV6-1|TRBJ1-1
CASSAARGDTEAFF
>TRBV5-6|TRBJ1-5
CASSLSYEENQPQHF
>TRBV19|TRBJ1-1
CASSQDRDDTEAFF
>TRBV28|TRBJ1-4
CASSPLGTGVNEKLFF
>TRBV29-1|TRBJ2-1
CSVTSELTYNEQFF
>TRBV10-3|TRBJ2-7
CAISAAQRSYEQYF
>TRBV4-3|TRBJ2-1
CASSQESGRGNEQFF
>TRBV14|TRBJ2-7
CASSLVAGSEQYF
>TRBV13|TRBJ1-2
CASSLGRRDRGGYTF
>TRBV15|TRBJ2-5
CATSTGEGRETQYF
>TRBV6-6|TRBJ2-7
CASRTPGGTGLHEQYF
>TRBV18|TRBJ2-4
CASSLGQGENIQYF
>TRBV27|TRBJ1-2
CASSLFGTGTYGYTF
>TRBV11-2|TRBJ1-4
CASSFPGQAFEKLFF
>TRBV2|TRBJ2-7
CASSAGGGWNEQYF
>TRBV27|TRBJ2-1
CASSPPRVAGYNEQFF
>TRBV27|TRBJ2-1
CASSLTGSGYNEQFF
>TRBV21-1|TRBJ2-7
CASNGERALAYEQYF
>TRBV7-2|TRBJ2-7
CASSKDRGYEQYF
>TRBV29-1|TRBJ1-2
CSVEGGTGGAGAHGYTF
>TRBV27|TRBJ1-1
CASSPIGRLNTEAFF
>TRBV4-2|TRBJ2-7
CASSQEGPSFEQYF
>TRBV6-1|TRBJ2-3
CASVAGGNTDTQYF
>TRBV7-8|TRBJ2-7
CASSLGQLVEQYF
>TRBV7-2|TRBJ1-1
CASSFRGQGRTEAFF
>TRBV30|TRBJ2-3
CAWSGALLTDTQYF
>TRBV15|TRBJ2-3
CATSRGRGTDTQYF
>TRBV7-2|TRBJ1-3
CASSPKLTGRNTIYF
>TRBV2|TRBJ1-1
CASSTRTGKSTEAFF
>TRBV25-1|TRBJ1-1
CASSVAGALNTEAFF
>TRBV27|TRBJ2-7
CASSLSGTGDYEQYF
>TRBV30|TRBJ1-1
CAWSPSFREVKAFF
>TRBV5-1|TRBJ2-7
CASSLVAGGYEQYF
>TRBV10-3|TRBJ1-6
CAIRGRDRDNSPLHF
>TRBV9|TRBJ2-3
CASSVAGTSGEQYF
>TRBV10-3|TRBJ1-5
CAISESQTGGGNQPQHF
>TRBV29-1|TRBJ2-2
CSMGGSGELFF
>TRBV11-2|TRBJ2-1
CASSPDLGNEQFF
>TRBV7-6|-
CASSQLAGGYEQYF
>TRBV9|TRBJ2-3
CASSGLAGQYF
>TRBV27|TRBJ2-2
CASSSSYGGELFF
>TRBV10-3|TRBJ1-5
CAISEFSTGGKPQHF
>TRBV5-1|TRBJ2-3
CASSADAGTSGSTDTQYF
>TRBV14|TRBJ1-5
CASSQDARGREDQPQHF
>TRBV5-4|TRBJ2-1
CASSPLAIGTSGLREQFF